What follows are 4 T cell receptor beta chains derived from one specimen sequenced in a study of glioma-infiltrating T cells. The iRepertoire nested amplicon-rescue multiplex PCR amplified TCR alpha and beta CDR3s from RNA. TCRdb re-analysed the multiplex PCR reads in MiXCR, keeping a single row per CDR3 protein. The sample lists 95,000 to 110,000 distinct CDR3 sequences; around 31% were seen once. Sequences were obtained from glioma tissue, nonneoplastic brain tissue, or PBMCs (not recorded which). The origin of the receptors is a human donor with low-grade glioma or glioblastoma, undergoing nonglioma brain surgery, or in good health (not recorded which).

Details on this clonotype: A read error may explain this, as a much larger clone is one base away. J is TRBJ2-2 and V is TRBV7-2, with 7 nucleotides matching TRBD1. The length of the CDR3 is 17 residues. The germline V gene has CDR1 SGHTA and CDR2 FQGNSA. CDR3: CDSSPRGGQMNTGELFF. CDR3 in DNA: TGTGACAGCAGCCCTCGTGGGGGACAGATGAACACCGGGGAGCTGTTTTTT.

This clonotype showed up just once. V gene TRBV29-1 combines with J gene TRBJ1-2, with 10 bases identical to TRBD1. V shed 1 base and J 4 bases; nucleotides not matched to a gene: 3. Germline V lookup: CDR1 SQVTM, CDR2 ANQGSEA. The CDR3 sequence is 14 residues long. CDR3 DNA: TGCAGCGTTGAAGGGACAGGGGGAACCTATGGCTACACCTTC. Amino acid sequence: CSVEGTGGTYGYTF.

This clonotype was picked up many times. V and J are TRBV18 and TRBJ2-3; D is ambiguous. V lost 5 bases to trimming and J lost 2 bases, with 5 bases between them. The CDR3 is 12 residues long. Germline values: CDR1 KGHSH, CDR2 LQKENI. The CDR3 is CASSIYTDTQYF. CDR3 in DNA: TGTGCCAGCTCAATTTACACAGATACGCAGTATTTT.

There are many counts of this clonotype. J is TRBJ1-2 and V is TRBV6-1; 7 positions match TRBD1. With V trimmed by 6 bases and J by 0 bases, 10 bases remained unmatched. Germline lookup yields CDR1 MNHNS and CDR2 SASEGT. The CDR3 runs to 16 residues. The CDR3 nucleotides read TGTGCCAGCAGCCCTCAGGGGGGGCCAGCTAACTATGGCTACACCTTC. It encodes CASSPQGGPANYGYTF.